Below, 14 T cell receptor beta chains from the same sample are listed, as sequenced in a study of T cell responses to AZD1222 COVID-19 vaccine. Assay: immunoSEQ multiplex PCR; the TCRdb copy retains only in-frame clones and omits some. The sample consists of some 69,000 clones, 80% of them appearing once. Here the sequenced sample was peripheral blood, taken 28 days after the second AZD1222 dose. These receptors all come from an adult who received the AZD1222 COVID-19 vaccine.

The chain uses TRBV18 and TRBJ2-7; 7 bases map to TRBD1. CDR3 length: 15 amino acids. Germline CDR1 and CDR2: KGHSH and LQKENI. Germline trimming cut 6 bases from V and 0 bases from J; bases unmatched to any gene: 8. CDR3 in amino acids: CASSPDRSTSYEQYF. The CDR3 DNA reads TGTGCCAGCTCTCCGGACAGGAGCACCTCCTACGAGCAGTACTTC. Full variable domain (rest looked up from reference TRBV18 and TRBJ2-7): NAGVMQNPRHLVRRRGQEARLRCSPMKGHSHVYWYRQLPEEGLKFMVYLQKENIIDESGMPKERFSAEFPKEGPSILRIQQVVRGDSAAYFCASSPDRSTSYEQYFGPGTRLTVT.

This chain links TRBV2 with TRBJ1-5; D gene ambiguous. V shed 3 bases and J shed 3 bases, with 12 bases lying between them. This CDR3 is built from 15 residues. Germline CDR1 is SNHLY and CDR2 is FYNNEI. Here the CDR3 DNA reads TGTGCCAGCAGTGAGAGGCAGCTTCTCAATCAGCCCCAGCATTTT. Amino acid sequence: CASSERQLLNQPQHF.

The chain carries TRBV5-1 and TRBJ2-5; 8 positions agree with TRBD2. This CDR3 is built from 19 residues. V gave up 0 bases and J gave up 5 bases; unmatched junction bases: 18. The germline V gene encodes CDR1 SGHRS and CDR2 YFSETQ. The CDR3 bases are TGCGCCAGCAGCTTGGGAGTCCTTAGCGGGGATTTGTCTTACGAGACCCAGTACTTC. It translates to CASSLGVLSGDLSYETQYF.

V and J are TRBV11-3 and TRBJ2-3; 8 bases are a match to TRBD1. This CDR3 has 16 residues. The V segment lost 0 bases and the J segment 1 base; nucleotides outside the gene matches: 3. Germline V gene sequence: CDR1 SGHNT, CDR2 YENEEA. In DNA, the CDR3 is TGTGCCAGCAGCTTAGACTCAGGGGGCCGCACAGATACGCAGTATTTT. Its protein product is CASSLDSGGRTDTQYF.

The chain recombines TRBV18 with TRBJ2-3, with D unclear. CDR1 is KGHSH and CDR2 is LQKENI in the germline V gene. Trimming left V 6 bases short and J 4 bases short, with 17 bases between. The CDR3 runs 15 residues. The CDR3 DNA is TGTGCCAGCTCTCGCCCCTCCACGATCGCAGATACGCAGTATTTT. Its protein product is CASSRPSTIADTQYF. The full variable domain, its missing parts supplied by reference TRBV18 and TRBJ2-3, is NAGVMQNPRHLVRRRGQEARLRCSPMKGHSHVYWYRQLPEEGLKFMVYLQKENIIDESGMPKERFSAEFPKEGPSILRIQQVVRGDSAAYFCASSRPSTIADTQYFGPGTRLTVL.

The chain combines TRBV4-2 with TRBJ2-4; no firm D call. The CDR3 length is 15 residues. Deletions cut 0 bases from V and 0 bases from J, with 6 bases between. The germline V gene encodes CDR1 LGHNA and CDR2 YNFKEQ. This CDR3 reads CASSQDFTAKNIQYF. The CDR3 DNA follows: TGTGCCAGCAGCCAAGATTTTACAGCCAAAAACATTCAGTACTTC.

The rearrangement joins TRBV6-5 to TRBJ2-7; D remains ambiguous. The CDR3 totals 13 residues. Trimming stripped 5 bases from V and 4 bases from J, with 12 bases between. Germline-derived CDR1 and CDR2 are MNHEY and SVGAGI. In DNA, the CDR3 is TGTGCCAGCAGTCCCACATACAATTACGAGCAGTACTTC. Its translation: CASSPTYNYEQYF.

This clone came up once. The chain is built from TRBV6-1 and TRBJ1-4, with D maybe TRBD1 (6 bases). V shed 2 bases and J shed 1 base, with 20 bases lying between them. CDR3 size: 19 residues. From germline, CDR1 is MNHNS and CDR2 SASEGT. CDR3 region: CASSERNPGHPLTNEKLFF. As DNA, the CDR3 is TGTGCCAGCAGTGAACGGAACCCGGGACACCCTCTAACTAATGAAAAACTGTTTTTT.

V usage is TRBV5-1 and J usage is TRBJ1-3; 8 positions match TRBD1. Germline loops: CDR1 SGHRS, CDR2 YFSETQ. The CDR3 covers 15 residues. J gave up 2 bases and V 0 bases, and 1 base lay outside the gene matches. The CDR3 DNA sequence: TGCGCCAGCAGCTTGGACAGGGGGGCTGGAAACACCATATATTTT. This sequence encodes CASSLDRGAGNTIYF.

In its sample, this clone was seen a few times. The chain joins TRBV19 to TRBJ1-5, with 10 bases matching TRBD1. The V gene's germline CDR1 is LNHDA and CDR2 SQIVND (reference sequence). The CDR3 runs to 17 residues. The V gene end was trimmed by 3 bases and the J gene end by 7 bases; junction bases not matched to a gene: 12. The CDR3 loop reads CASSISRRDRGGQPQHF. The CDR3 DNA sequence: TGTGCCAGTAGTATCAGCCGCCGGGACAGGGGAGGACAGCCCCAGCATTTT.

This rearrangement joins TRBV19 to TRBJ2-1; 10 nucleotides align to TRBD2. The V and J ends lost 8 bases and 7 bases, in that order; junction bases with no gene match: 14. CDR1 LNHDA and CDR2 SQIVND come from the germline V gene (reference sequence). The CDR3 runs 16 residues. In DNA form, the CDR3 reads TGTGCCAGTGCTTTCCAGCGGGGGGGCGTACGGAATGAGCAGTTCTTC. This gives the protein CASAFQRGGVRNEQFF.

The chain couples TRBV12-3 or TRBV12-4 to TRBJ2-1; D not resolved. The CDR3 covers 12 residues. With 8 bases removed from V and 3 bases from J, the gap between germline ends came to 8 bases. In nucleotides, the CDR3 is TGTGCCAGCGCGACGAGCTACAATGAGCAGTTCTTC. Residues: CASATSYNEQFF.

This chain joins TRBV27 and TRBJ1-1; no firm D call. The germline V and J ends were trimmed by 4 bases and 6 bases, with 12 bases remaining between them. CDR1 and CDR2 (germline): MNHEY, SMNVEV (reference sequence). The CDR3 is made up of 13 amino acids. The CDR3: CASSSNHYAEAFF. The CDR3 DNA reads as TGTGCCAGCAGTTCGAATCACTATGCTGAAGCTTTCTTT.

This clone has just one count. The V call is TRBV18, the J call TRBJ2-3, with 9 bases that match TRBD1. CDR1 KGHSH and CDR2 LQKENI come from the germline V gene. J lost 4 bases, V lost 3 bases, and 2 bases had no gene match. The CDR3 has 14 amino acids. The CDR3: CASSPNRGPDTQYF. DNA for the CDR3: TGTGCCAGCTCACCGAACAGGGGGCCAGATACGCAGTATTTT.